The T cell receptor (beta chain) described here comes from a study of blood T cells in healthy people across ages. Study results and limitations: Getting older went along with TCR beta diversity per million T cells dropping roughly linearly.

The V end was cut by 5 bases, the J end by 6 bases, with 14 bases between. Per germline, CDR1 SGHDT and CDR2 YYEEEE. This CDR3 contains 13 residues. Together with a sample-barcoded 5' primer, a J-beta primer mix was included in a second PCR lasting about 7 to 12 cycles. Each CDR3 protein gets one entry after TCRdb re-called the 5' RACE reads with MiXCR. The data show about 580,000 distinct CDR3 sequences, with 47% seen just once and 20% to 25% held by the top ten. With respect to this clonotype: Its antigen is unknown.

The V and J genes are TRBV5-6 and TRBJ1-1; a possible D gene is TRBD1 (6 bases). Sequenced: blood. The TCR originated in a man older than 75 in good health. CDR3 DNA: TGTGCCAGCAGAAAAGACAGGTTCGCTGAAGCTTTCTTT. It specifies CASRKDRFAEAFF.